Below, one T cell receptor beta chain is given with its context. Other DNA sequences in the same sample also yield this CDR3. The data are from a study of shared clonotypes between healthy human individuals. Positive CCR7 selection of CD45RO-negative cells yielded the naive CD8 cells, and terminally differentiated effector memory CD45RA+ cells were excluded. Among the donors, all were Caucasian adults who lived in Nashville, Tennessee. Germline CDR1 and CDR2: MGHRA and YSYEKL. The CDR3 runs to 12 residues. V was cut by 3 bases and J by 6 bases, with 5 bases left in between. Only in-frame clones appear in the TCRdb table, and some are missing; sequencing was by immunoSEQ multiplex PCR. The top ten hold roughly 1% of the sample, which has 2 million or so clones, about 95% seen once.

This receptor was identified in a young man in good health. This chain uses TRBV4-1 with TRBJ2-2; D unresolved. The specimen sequenced was naive CD8+ T cells sorted from blood. In nucleotides, the CDR3 is TGCGCCAGCAGCCACACATCCGGGGAGCTGTTTTTT. Translating it yields CASSHTSGELFF.